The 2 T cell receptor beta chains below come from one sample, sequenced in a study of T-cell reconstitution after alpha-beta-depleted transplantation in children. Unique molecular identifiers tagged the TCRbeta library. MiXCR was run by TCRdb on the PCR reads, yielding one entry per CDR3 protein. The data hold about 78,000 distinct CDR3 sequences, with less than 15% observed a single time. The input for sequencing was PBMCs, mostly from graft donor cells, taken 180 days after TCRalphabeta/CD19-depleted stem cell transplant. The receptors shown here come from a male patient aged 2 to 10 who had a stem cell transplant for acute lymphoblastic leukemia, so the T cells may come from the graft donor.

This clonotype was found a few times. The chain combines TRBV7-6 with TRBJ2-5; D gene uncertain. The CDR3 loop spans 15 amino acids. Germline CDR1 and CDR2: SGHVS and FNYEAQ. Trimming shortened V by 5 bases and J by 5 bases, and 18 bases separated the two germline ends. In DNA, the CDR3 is TGTGCCAGCAGCCTAAGGCCTAGAAGGTCGGAGACCCAGTACTTC. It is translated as CASSLRPRRSETQYF.

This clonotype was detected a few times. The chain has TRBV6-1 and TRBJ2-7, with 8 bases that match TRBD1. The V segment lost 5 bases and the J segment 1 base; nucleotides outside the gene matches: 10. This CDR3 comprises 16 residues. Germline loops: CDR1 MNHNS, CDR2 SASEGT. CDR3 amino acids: CASSLSRTGSSYEQYF. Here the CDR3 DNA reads TGTGCCAGCAGTCTTTCCAGGACAGGGTCTTCCTACGAGCAGTACTTC.